A single sample is the source of the 12 T cell receptor beta chains below, sequenced in a study of blood T cell repertoires in COVID-19. The protocol was immunoSEQ multiplex PCR, while the TCRdb copy is restricted to in-frame clones and leaves out a portion. The sample lists around 340,000 clones; about nine tenths were seen once. Sequences were obtained from peripheral blood. These receptors came from a woman aged 60 to 75 with COVID-19, enrolled during active disease.

The J gene is TRBJ1-5, the V gene TRBV21-1. TRBV21-1 is a documented pseudogene. The CDR3 runs to 14 residues. As DNA, the CDR3 is TGTGCCAGCAGCTCCAGGGAGGGGAATCAGCCCCAGCATTTT. This gives the protein CASSSREGNQPQHF.

The rearrangement uses TRBV9 and TRBJ2-3; TRBD2 matches 9 bases. From germline, CDR1 is SGDLS and CDR2 YYNGEE. The junction had 11 bases not matched to a gene; V was cut back by 4 bases and J by 5 bases. The CDR3 runs 16 residues. DNA for the CDR3: TGTGCCAGCAGCTCCCTGCGGGGGGGCCTTGTAGATACGCAGTATTTT. This sequence encodes CASSSLRGGLVDTQYF.

There are a few counts of this clone. This chain joins TRBV4-2 and TRBJ2-5; D gene ambiguous. The V gene lost 0 bases and the J gene lost 0 bases, with 11 bases spanning the gap. Germline V gene sequence: CDR1 LGHNA, CDR2 YNFKEQ. This CDR3 has 16 amino acids. The CDR3 nucleotides read TGTGCCAGCAGCCAAGATCGGCACAGCAACCAAGAGACCCAGTACTTC. Residues: CASSQDRHSNQETQYF.

Written as DNA, the CDR3 is TGTGCCAGCAGCTTGGCGTGGCAGAACACTGAAGCTTTCTTT. This translates into CASSLAWQNTEAFF. The chain couples TRBV5-5 to TRBJ1-1; D not resolved. The CDR3 is made up of 14 amino acids. Germline loops: CDR1 SGHKS, CDR2 YYEKEE (reference sequence). Trimming shortened V by 0 bases and J by 1 base, and 7 bases separated the two germline ends.

The V gene is TRBV7-6, the J gene TRBJ2-1; a weak D match, TRBD1 (7 bases). This CDR3 region has 16 residues. V gave up 1 base and J gave up 4 bases, with 14 bases separating them. The germline gives CDR1 SGHVS, CDR2 FNYEAQ. CDR3: CASSLGPGGKYNEQFF. Written as DNA, the CDR3 is TGTGCCAGCAGCTTAGGTCCAGGGGGGAAATACAATGAGCAGTTCTTC.

This clone was seen once. This CDR3 reads CATSDESNQPQHF. The CDR3 DNA follows: TGTGCCACCAGTGATGAGAGCAATCAGCCCCAGCATTTT. The rearrangement links TRBV24-1 to TRBJ1-5; D call uncertain. Germline assignment: CDR1 KGHDR and CDR2 SFDVKD. The germline V and J ends were trimmed by 3 bases and 1 base, with 3 bases remaining between them. The CDR3 runs 13 residues.

The V call is TRBV19, the J call TRBJ1-2, with no clear D. Germline CDR1 is LNHDA and CDR2 is SQIVND (reference sequence). The CDR3 runs to 14 residues. The ends were cut back, 3 bases at V and 3 bases at J, with 11 bases in the middle. The CDR3 spells CASSMPLRDYGYTF. The CDR3 bases are TGTGCCAGTAGTATGCCCTTGAGGGACTATGGCTACACCTTC.

The chain couples TRBV23-1 to TRBJ1-1; TRBD1 is a possible D gene (6 bases). TRBV23-1 is noted as an ORF with a role that remains uncertain. The CDR3 is 15 residues long. Trimming removed 3 bases at V and 7 bases at J, with 18 bases between. The CDR3 DNA reads as TGCGCCAGCAGTCAGTTGGGGGGGGGCGCATTTGAAGCTTTCTTT. Protein sequence: CASSQLGGGAFEAFF.

The chain joins TRBV6-5 to TRBJ1-1, with D unclear. The CDR3 has 15 amino acids. Per the germline V gene, CDR1 is MNHEY and CDR2 is SVGAGI. The V and J ends lost 7 bases and 4 bases respectively, with 19 bases between them. The DNA for the CDR3 is TGTGCCAGCAACCGAGAGTCCGTTCGTGGCACTGAAGCTTTCTTT. Translating gives CASNRESVRGTEAFF.

This clone came up once. The V gene is TRBV2, the J gene TRBJ1-2; the match to TRBD1 covers 7 bases. V lost 2 bases to trimming and J lost 2 bases; unmatched junction nucleotides: 2. Germline V gene data show CDR1 as SNHLY and CDR2 as FYNNEI. The CDR3 loop spans 14 amino acids. CDR3 sequence: CASSETGVNYGYTF. In DNA form, the CDR3 reads TGTGCCAGCAGTGAAACAGGGGTGAACTATGGCTACACCTTC.

The J gene is TRBJ1-2, the V gene TRBV9; a possible D gene is TRBD1 (5 bases). The V and J ends lost 0 bases and 5 bases respectively, with 11 bases between them. The germline gives CDR1 SGDLS, CDR2 YYNGEE. This CDR3 region has 14 residues. Here the CDR3 DNA reads TGTGCCAGCAGCGTAGGAGGCAGGGATTATGGCTACACCTTC. It specifies CASSVGGRDYGYTF.

The gene calls are TRBV27 and TRBJ2-7; TRBD2 agrees at 11 bases. V lost 5 bases, J lost 3 bases, and 12 bases stayed unmatched. The CDR3 has 17 amino acids. Per the germline V gene, CDR1 is MNHEY and CDR2 is SMNVEV (reference sequence). CDR3 region: CASSPVPLAGALYEQYF. CDR3 nucleotides: TGTGCCAGCAGTCCCGTCCCACTAGCGGGGGCACTCTACGAGCAGTACTTC.